This T cell receptor beta chain was sequenced in a study of shared clonotypes between healthy human individuals. Losses at the gene ends were 8 bases for V and 2 bases for J; bases not matched to a gene: 11. This CDR3 is built from 15 residues. The germline CDR1 and CDR2 sequences are SGHTA and FQGTGA. The protocol was immunoSEQ multiplex PCR, while the TCRdb copy is restricted to in-frame clones and leaves out a portion. The data show about half a million clones, approximately 81% seen once. Concerning this clone: It differs at one base from a far larger clone, so likely a read error.

This chain connects TRBV7-3 to TRBJ2-7, with 8 positions matching TRBD1. The sequence came from a woman in her forties in good health. Some clones in this sample may be carry-over from other donors' samples. Sample: PBMCs. CDR3 region: CASCPQGGNTYEQYF. The CDR3, as DNA: TGTGCCAGCTGCCCACAGGGGGGCAACACCTACGAGCAGTACTTC.